Shown below are 9 T cell receptor beta chains from a single sample sequenced in a study of CD8 T cells in ankylosing spondylitis. General study points: Ankylosing spondylitis blood seemed to carry a telltale TCR beta motif made of roughly 8 highly homologous variants.

The antigens for these receptors are not known. TCRdb reprocessed the 5' RACE reads with MiXCR, giving one entry per CDR3 protein. The repertoire holds some 840,000 distinct CDR3 sequences, with 10% to 15% as singletons. The material sequenced was blood, either unsorted or a sorted T cell fraction (not recorded which). These receptors came from a male donor with ankylosing spondylitis.

This clonotype has only a few counts. This sequence joins TRBV29-1 and TRBJ1-1; D is unclear. CDR1 SQVTM and CDR2 ANQGSEA come from the germline V gene. The CDR3 contains 12 residues. Trimming pared 4 bases from V and 7 bases from J, leaving 13 bases between. The CDR3 sequence: CSVVSVGLEAFF. In nucleotides, the CDR3 is TGCAGCGTTGTATCGGTGGGCCTTGAAGCTTTCTTT.

The chain couples TRBV6-1 to TRBJ1-1, with 10 bases matching TRBD1. The CDR3 sequence is 17 residues long. Trimming took 4 bases from V and 1 from J; bases not matched to a gene: 9. Germline loops: CDR1 MNHNS, CDR2 SASEGT. The CDR3 here is CASSGDRGPLRNTEAFF. CDR3 nucleotides: TGTGCCAGCAGTGGGGACAGGGGTCCATTGAGGAACACTGAAGCTTTCTTT.

The chain employs TRBV29-1 and TRBJ2-5; 7 bases are shared with TRBD2. The CDR3 contains 12 residues. V trimming: 6 bases; J trimming: 5 bases; junction bases outside the gene matches: 6. In germline, CDR1 is SQVTM, CDR2 ANQGSEA. This CDR3 reads CSVMSGDETQYF. CDR3 sequence (DNA): TGCAGCGTCATGAGCGGGGACGAGACCCAGTACTTC.

At least ten counts were recorded for this clonotype. The chain employs TRBV20-1 and TRBJ2-1, with D possibly matching TRBD2 (6 bases). This CDR3 is 12 amino acids long. Germline V gene sequence: CDR1 DFQATT, CDR2 SNEGSKA (reference sequence). V gave up 5 bases and J gave up 10 bases, with 15 bases separating them. The CDR3 DNA sequence: TGCAGTGCTCGGGACTCGCGGGACGAGCAGTTCTTC. Protein: CSARDSRDEQFF.

The chain has TRBV6-5 and TRBJ2-7; D may be TRBD2 (5 bases). The CDR3 extends over 15 amino acids. V lost 0 bases and J 2 bases, leaving 11 bases between the germline ends. Germline-derived CDR1 and CDR2 are MNHEY and SVGAGI. This CDR3 reads CASSYSIGNTYEQYF. CDR3 bases: TGTGCCAGCAGTTACTCGATCGGGAATACCTACGAGCAGTACTTC.

This clonotype was observed a few times. V usage is TRBV5-1 and J usage is TRBJ1-2, with a tentative D call TRBD1 (5 bases). Germline CDR1 and CDR2: SGHRS and YFSETQ. Trimming stripped 6 bases from V and 2 bases from J, with 23 bases between. The CDR3 contains 17 residues. CDR3 protein: CASKVRGTAQTNYGYTF. CDR3 coding DNA: TGCGCCAGCAAAGTCCGTGGGACGGCTCAAACAAACTATGGCTACACCTTC.

This clonotype has at least ten counts. This chain joins TRBV5-6 and TRBJ2-4; no clear D gene. Looked up from germline, CDR1 is SGHDT and CDR2 is YYEEEE. This CDR3 is built from 15 residues. V shed 1 base and J shed 0 bases, with 8 bases lying between them. Here the CDR3 reads CASSLSLLAKNIQYF. CDR3 coding DNA: TGTGCCAGCAGCTTGAGCCTTCTAGCCAAAAACATTCAGTACTTC.

The gene calls are TRBV9 and TRBJ2-2; D is possibly TRBD1 or TRBD2 (6 bases each). The CDR3 length is 15 residues. V lost 0 bases and J lost 5, with 11 bases in between. From germline, CDR1 is SGDLS and CDR2 YYNGEE. DNA for the CDR3: TGTGCCAGCAGCGTAGACGGGGGCTGGACCGGGGAGCTGTTTTTT. It is translated as CASSVDGGWTGELFF.

The sample holds a few counts of this clonotype. The chain employs TRBV7-2 and TRBJ2-4; D tentatively fits TRBD1 or TRBD2 (7 bases each). V was clipped by 5 bases and J by 7 bases, with 15 bases between them. Germline V CDR1 and CDR2: SGHTA, FQGNSA. The CDR3 covers 14 residues. In nucleotides, the CDR3 is TGTGCCAGCAGCCCAGGGGGGGTGGTTAACATTCAGTACTTC. Translation: CASSPGGVVNIQYF. Using reference TRBV7-2 and TRBJ2-4 for the parts outside the CDR3, the full variable domain is GAGVSQSPSNKVTEKGKDVELRCDPISGHTALYWYRQSLGQGLEFLIYFQGNSAPDKSGLPSDRFSAERTGGSVSTLTIQRTQQEDSAVYLCASSPGGVVNIQYFGAGTRLSVL.